This T cell receptor (beta chain) was recovered during a study of blood T cell repertoires in COVID-19. Study summary: The United States, Italy and Spain were the sources of the acute and convalescent COVID-19 samples. Nucleic acid was either cDNA or gDNA, and it came from T cells, B-cell-depleted T cells, or PBMCs.

This clone has a single count. With V trimmed by 4 bases and J by 0 bases, 4 bases remained unmatched. The germline CDR1 and CDR2 sequences are LNHDA and SQIVND (reference sequence). This CDR3 is 17 amino acids long. In the authors' methods: Reference gene primer amplification gave nucleated cell count estimates. Here immunoSEQ multiplex PCR was the method, and the copy in TCRdb shows in-frame clones only, minus some. That table gives V, J and clone size, and the DNA gave D and trimming. The sample consists of 200,000 to 250,000 clones, approximately 88% of them appearing once. This TCR derives from a man in his sixties who had recovered from COVID-19. The rearrangement uses TRBV19 and TRBJ2-2; TRBD2 matches 11 bases. The sequenced material came from peripheral blood. CDR3 bases: TGTGCCAGTAGTACCCCGGGACTAGCGGCGAACACCGGGGAGCTGTTTTTT. It specifies CASSTPGLAANTGELFF.